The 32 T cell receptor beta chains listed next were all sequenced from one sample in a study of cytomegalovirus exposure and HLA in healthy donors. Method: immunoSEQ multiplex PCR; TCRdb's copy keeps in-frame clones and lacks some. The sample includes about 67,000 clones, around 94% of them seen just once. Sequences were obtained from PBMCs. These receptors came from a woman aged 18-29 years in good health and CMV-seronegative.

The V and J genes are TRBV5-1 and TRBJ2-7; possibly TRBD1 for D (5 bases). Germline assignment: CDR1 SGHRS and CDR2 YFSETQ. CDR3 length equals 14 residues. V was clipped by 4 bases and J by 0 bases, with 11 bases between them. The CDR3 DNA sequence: TGCGCCAGCAGCCGGCAGGGTAACTCCTACGAGCAGTACTTC. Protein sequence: CASSRQGNSYEQYF.

The chain's CDR3 is CASSLSYQGADTQYF. Here the CDR3 DNA reads TGTGCCAGCAGTTTATCGTACCAGGGTGCCGATACGCAGTATTTT. The gene calls are TRBV27 and TRBJ2-3; perhaps TRBD1 as D (5 bases). The CDR3 contains 15 residues. Germline CDR1 is MNHEY and CDR2 is SMNVEV (reference sequence). Trimming cost V 0 bases and J 6 bases, with 13 bases left between them.

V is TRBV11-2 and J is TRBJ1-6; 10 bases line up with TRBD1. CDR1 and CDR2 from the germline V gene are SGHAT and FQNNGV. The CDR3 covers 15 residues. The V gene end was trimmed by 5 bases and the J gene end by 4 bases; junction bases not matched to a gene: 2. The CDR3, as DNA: TGTGCCAGCAGCCCGGACAGGGGGTATAATTCACCCCTCCACTTT. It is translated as CASSPDRGYNSPLHF.

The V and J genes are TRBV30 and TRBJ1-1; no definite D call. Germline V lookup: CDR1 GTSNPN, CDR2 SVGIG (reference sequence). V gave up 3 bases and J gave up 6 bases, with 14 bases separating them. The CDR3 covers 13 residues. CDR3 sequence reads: CAWRHRGGPEAFF. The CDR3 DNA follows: TGTGCCTGGAGACACCGTGGTGGTCCTGAAGCTTTCTTT.

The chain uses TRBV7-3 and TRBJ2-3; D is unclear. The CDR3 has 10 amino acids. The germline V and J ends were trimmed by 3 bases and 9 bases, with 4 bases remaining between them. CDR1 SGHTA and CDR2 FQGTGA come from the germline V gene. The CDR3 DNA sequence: TGTGCCAGCAGCTTGGGCACGCAGTATTTT. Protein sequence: CASSLGTQYF. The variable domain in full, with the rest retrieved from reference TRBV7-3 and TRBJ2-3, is GAGVSQTPSNKVTEKGKYVELRCDPISGHTALYWYRQSLGQGPEFLIYFQGTGAADDSGLPNDRFFAVRPEGSVSTLKIQRTERGDSAVYLCASSLGTQYFGPGTRLTVL.

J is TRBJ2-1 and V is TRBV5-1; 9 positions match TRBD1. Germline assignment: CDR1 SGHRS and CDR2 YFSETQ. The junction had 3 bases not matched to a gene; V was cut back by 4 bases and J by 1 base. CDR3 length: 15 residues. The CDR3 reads CASSPGQGSYNEQFF. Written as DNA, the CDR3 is TGCGCCAGCAGCCCGGGACAGGGATCCTACAATGAGCAGTTCTTC.

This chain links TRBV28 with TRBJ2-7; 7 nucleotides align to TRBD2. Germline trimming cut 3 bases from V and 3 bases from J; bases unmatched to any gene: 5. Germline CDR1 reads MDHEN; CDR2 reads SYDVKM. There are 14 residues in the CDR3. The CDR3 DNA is TGTGCCAGCAGTTTGGGAGGGTTGAGCTACGAGCAGTACTTC. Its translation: CASSLGGLSYEQYF.

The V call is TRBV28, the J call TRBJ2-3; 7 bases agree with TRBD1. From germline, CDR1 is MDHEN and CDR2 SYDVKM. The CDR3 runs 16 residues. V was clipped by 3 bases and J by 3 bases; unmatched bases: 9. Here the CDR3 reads CASSFIRGRGTDTQYF. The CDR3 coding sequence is TGTGCCAGCAGTTTCATAAGGGGGCGAGGGACAGATACGCAGTATTTT. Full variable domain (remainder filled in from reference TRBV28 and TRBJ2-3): DVKVTQSSRYLVKRTGEKVFLECVQDMDHENMFWYRQDPGLGLRLIYFSYDVKMKEKGDIPEGYSVSREKKERFSLILESASTNQTSMYLCASSFIRGRGTDTQYFGPGTRLTVL.

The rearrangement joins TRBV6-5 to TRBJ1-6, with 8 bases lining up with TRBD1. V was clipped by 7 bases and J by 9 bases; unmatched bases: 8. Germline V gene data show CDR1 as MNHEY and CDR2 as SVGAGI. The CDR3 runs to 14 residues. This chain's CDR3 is CASTFGQGASPLHF. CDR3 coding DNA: TGTGCCAGCACTTTCGGGCAGGGGGCTTCACCCCTCCACTTT.

The CDR3 loop is CASSPGLATEAFF. The CDR3 bases are TGCGCCAGCAGCCCGGGATTGGCCACTGAAGCTTTCTTT. V and J are TRBV5-1 and TRBJ1-1; D gene uncertain. The CDR3 contains 13 residues. Germline CDR1 is SGHRS and CDR2 is YFSETQ. The ends were cut back, 4 bases at V and 4 bases at J, with 11 bases in the middle.

The CDR3 DNA sequence: TGTGCCAGCAGTTTATTGACAGGGGCTAACTATGGCTACACCTTC. It codes for CASSLLTGANYGYTF. The J gene is TRBJ1-2, the V gene TRBV27; 8 bases map to TRBD1. V lost 1 base, J lost 0 bases, and 1 base stayed unmatched. This CDR3 contains 15 residues. Germline CDR1 reads MNHEY; CDR2 reads SMNVEV (reference sequence).

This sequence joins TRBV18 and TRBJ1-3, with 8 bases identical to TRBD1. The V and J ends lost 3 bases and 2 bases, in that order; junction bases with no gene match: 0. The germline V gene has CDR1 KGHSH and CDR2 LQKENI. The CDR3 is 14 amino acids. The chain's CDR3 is CASSPTGAGNTIYF. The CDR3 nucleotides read TGTGCCAGCTCACCGACAGGGGCTGGAAACACCATATATTTT.

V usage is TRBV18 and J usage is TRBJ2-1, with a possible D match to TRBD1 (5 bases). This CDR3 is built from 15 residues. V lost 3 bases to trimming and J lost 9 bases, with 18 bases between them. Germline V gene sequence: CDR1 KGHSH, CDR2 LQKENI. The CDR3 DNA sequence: TGTGCCAGCTCACCGATCAGGGAAGTAGGCGGTGAGCAGTTCTTC. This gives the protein CASSPIREVGGEQFF.

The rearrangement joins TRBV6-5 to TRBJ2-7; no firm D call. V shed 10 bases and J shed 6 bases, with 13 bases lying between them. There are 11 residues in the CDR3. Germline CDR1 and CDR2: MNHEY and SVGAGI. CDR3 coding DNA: TGTGCCACCCAACGTTCGGTCGAGCAGTACTTC. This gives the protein CATQRSVEQYF.

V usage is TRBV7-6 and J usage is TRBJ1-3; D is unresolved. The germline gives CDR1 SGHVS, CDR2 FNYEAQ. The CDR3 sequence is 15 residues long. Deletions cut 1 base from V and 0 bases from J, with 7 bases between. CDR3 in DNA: TGTGCCAGCAGCTTAGTGGGCCACTCTGGAAACACCATATATTTT. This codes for CASSLVGHSGNTIYF.

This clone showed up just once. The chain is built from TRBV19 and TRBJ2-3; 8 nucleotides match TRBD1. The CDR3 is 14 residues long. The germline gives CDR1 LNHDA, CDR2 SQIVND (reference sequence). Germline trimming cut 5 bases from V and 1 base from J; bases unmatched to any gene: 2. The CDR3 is CASSQGAGTDTQYF. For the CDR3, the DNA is TGTGCCAGTAGTCAGGGGGCAGGCACAGATACGCAGTATTTT.

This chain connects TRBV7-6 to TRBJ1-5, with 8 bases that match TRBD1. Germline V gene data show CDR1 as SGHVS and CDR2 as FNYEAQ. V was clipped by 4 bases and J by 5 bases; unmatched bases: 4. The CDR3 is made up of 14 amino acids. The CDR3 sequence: CASSSRGLDQPQHF. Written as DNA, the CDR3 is TGTGCCAGCAGCTCCAGGGGGCTGGATCAGCCCCAGCATTTT.

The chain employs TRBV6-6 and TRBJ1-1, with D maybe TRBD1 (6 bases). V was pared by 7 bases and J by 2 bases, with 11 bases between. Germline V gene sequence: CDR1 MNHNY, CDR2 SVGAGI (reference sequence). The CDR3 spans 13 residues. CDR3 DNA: TGTGCCAGCATTGCCAGGGGTAACACTGAAGCTTTCTTT. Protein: CASIARGNTEAFF.

Here the CDR3 reads CAWSGTGRDNYGYTF. The CDR3, as DNA: TGTGCCTGGAGCGGGACAGGCCGGGATAACTATGGCTACACCTTC. This rearrangement joins TRBV30 to TRBJ1-2, with 8 bases that match TRBD1. With V trimmed by 3 bases and J by 1 base, 7 bases remained unmatched. Germline loops: CDR1 GTSNPN, CDR2 SVGIG (reference sequence). The CDR3 consists of 15 residues.

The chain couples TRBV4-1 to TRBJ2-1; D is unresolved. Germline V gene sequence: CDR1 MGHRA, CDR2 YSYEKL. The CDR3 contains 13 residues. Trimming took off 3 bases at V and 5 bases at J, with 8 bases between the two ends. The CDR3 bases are TGCGCCAGCAGCCACAGGTCGGACAATGAGCAGTTCTTC. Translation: CASSHRSDNEQFF.

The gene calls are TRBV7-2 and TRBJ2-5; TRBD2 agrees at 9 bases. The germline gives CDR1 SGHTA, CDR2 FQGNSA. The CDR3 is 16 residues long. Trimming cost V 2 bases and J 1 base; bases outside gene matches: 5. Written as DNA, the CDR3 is TGTGCCAGCAGCTTATCGAGCGGGGGGACCCAAGAGACCCAGTACTTC. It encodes CASSLSSGGTQETQYF.

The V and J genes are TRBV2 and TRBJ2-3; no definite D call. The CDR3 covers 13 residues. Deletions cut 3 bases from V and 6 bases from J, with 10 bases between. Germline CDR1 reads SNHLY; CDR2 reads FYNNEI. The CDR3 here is CASSEIPRDTQYF. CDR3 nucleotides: TGTGCCAGCAGTGAGATCCCTAGGGATACGCAGTATTTT.

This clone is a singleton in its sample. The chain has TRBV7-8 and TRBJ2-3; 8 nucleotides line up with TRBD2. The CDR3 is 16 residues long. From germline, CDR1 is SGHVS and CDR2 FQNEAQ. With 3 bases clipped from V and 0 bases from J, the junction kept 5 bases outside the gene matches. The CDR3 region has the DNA TGTGCCAGCAGCTTGAGGACTAGCCCTAGCACAGATACGCAGTATTTT. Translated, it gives CASSLRTSPSTDTQYF.

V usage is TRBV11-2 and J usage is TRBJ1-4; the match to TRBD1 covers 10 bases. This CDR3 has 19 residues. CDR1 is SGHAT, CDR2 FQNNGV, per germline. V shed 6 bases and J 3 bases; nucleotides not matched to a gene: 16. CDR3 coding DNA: TGTGCCAGCAGTCCTAGCAGAGCGGGACAGGGGTTATCTAATGAAAAACTGTTTTTT. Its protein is CASSPSRAGQGLSNEKLFF.

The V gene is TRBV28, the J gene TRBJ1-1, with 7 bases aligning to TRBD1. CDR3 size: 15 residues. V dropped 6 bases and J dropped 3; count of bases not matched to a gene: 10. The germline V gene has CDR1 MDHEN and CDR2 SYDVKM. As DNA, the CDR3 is TGTGCCAGCAGCGATCTGACAGGGAAGGACACTGAAGCTTTCTTT. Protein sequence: CASSDLTGKDTEAFF.

The DNA of the CDR3 is TGTGCCAGCAGTAATCCCCACTACCCCTACGAGCAGTACTTC. It translates to CASSNPHYPYEQYF. The rearrangement uses TRBV28 and TRBJ2-7; D is unclear. The length of the CDR3 is 14 residues. Germline loops: CDR1 MDHEN, CDR2 SYDVKM. Between the trimmed V and J ends, which lost 5 bases and 2 bases, there was a span of 13 bases.

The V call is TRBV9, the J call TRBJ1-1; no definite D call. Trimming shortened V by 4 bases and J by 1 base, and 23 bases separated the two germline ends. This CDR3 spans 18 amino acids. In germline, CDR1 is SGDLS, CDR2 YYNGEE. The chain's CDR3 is CASSPKAAGNWRNTEAFF. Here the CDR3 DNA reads TGTGCCAGCAGCCCCAAGGCCGCAGGAAACTGGCGGAACACTGAAGCTTTCTTT. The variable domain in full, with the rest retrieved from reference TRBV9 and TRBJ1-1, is DSGVTQTPKHLITATGQRVTLRCSPRSGDLSVYWYQQSLDQGLQFLIQYYNGEERAKGNILERFSAQQFPDLHSELNLSSLELGDSALYFCASSPKAAGNWRNTEAFFGQGTRLTVV.

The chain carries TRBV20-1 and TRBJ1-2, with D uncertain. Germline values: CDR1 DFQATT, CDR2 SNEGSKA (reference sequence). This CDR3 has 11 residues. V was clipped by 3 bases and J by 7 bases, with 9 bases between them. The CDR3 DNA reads TGCAGTGCTAGGGTAGTGAGTGGCTACACCTTC. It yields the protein CSARVVSGYTF.

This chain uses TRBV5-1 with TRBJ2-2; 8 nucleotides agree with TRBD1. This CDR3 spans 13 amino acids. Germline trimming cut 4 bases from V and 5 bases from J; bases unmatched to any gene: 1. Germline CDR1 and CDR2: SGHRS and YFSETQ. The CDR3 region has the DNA TGCGCCAGCAGCGGGGACAGGACCGGGGAGCTGTTTTTT. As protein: CASSGDRTGELFF. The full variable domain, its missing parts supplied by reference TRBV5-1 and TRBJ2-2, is KAGVTQTPRYLIKTRGQQVTLSCSPISGHRSVSWYQQTPGQGLQFLFEYFSETQRNKGNFPGRFSGRQFSNSRSEMNVSTLELGDSALYLCASSGDRTGELFFGEGSRLTVL.

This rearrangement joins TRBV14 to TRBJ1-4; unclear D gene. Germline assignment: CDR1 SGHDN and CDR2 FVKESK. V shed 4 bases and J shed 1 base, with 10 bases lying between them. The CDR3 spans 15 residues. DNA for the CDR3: TGTGCCAGCAGCCCACTGGGCGAAACTAATGAAAAACTGTTTTTT. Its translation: CASSPLGETNEKLFF.

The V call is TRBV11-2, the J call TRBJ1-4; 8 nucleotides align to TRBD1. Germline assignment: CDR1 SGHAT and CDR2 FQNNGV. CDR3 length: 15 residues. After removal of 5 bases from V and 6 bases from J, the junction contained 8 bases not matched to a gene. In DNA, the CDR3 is TGTGCCAGCAGCCGATTGACAGGGGAGTATGAAAAACTGTTTTTT. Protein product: CASSRLTGEYEKLFF.

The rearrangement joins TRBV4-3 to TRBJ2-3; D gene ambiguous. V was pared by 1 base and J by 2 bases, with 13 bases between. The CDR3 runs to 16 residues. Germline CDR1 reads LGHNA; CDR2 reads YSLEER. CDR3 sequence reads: CASSQVLVSSTDTQYF. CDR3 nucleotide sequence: TGCGCCAGCAGCCAAGTGTTAGTTTCGTCCACAGATACGCAGTATTTT.